The 22 T cell receptor beta chains reported below all come from one sample, sequenced in a study of OX40 agonist ivuxolimab in advanced cancers. TCRdb's copy holds only in-frame clones and misses some; the assay was immunoSEQ multiplex PCR. The sample yields under 95,000 clones, roughly 89% seen once. The sample was CD4+ or CD8+ T cells sorted from blood, taken in a trial of the OX40 agonist ivuxolimab. The receptors here all came from an adult with an advanced solid tumor such as melanoma, head and neck, liver or kidney cancer.

The chain couples TRBV27 to TRBJ2-7; 10 nucleotides line up with TRBD2. CDR1 MNHEY and CDR2 SMNVEV come from the germline V gene (reference sequence). Losses at the gene ends were 0 bases for V and 1 base for J; bases not matched to a gene: 6. CDR3 length equals 17 residues. DNA for the CDR3: TGTGCCAGCAGTTTATCGGGGCTAGCGGGGGTATCCTACGAGCAGTACTTC. It translates to CASSLSGLAGVSYEQYF.

There are a few counts of this clone. The gene calls are TRBV29-1 and TRBJ1-1; no firm D call. V was cut by 7 bases and J by 1 base, with 4 bases left in between. Germline-derived CDR1 and CDR2 are SQVTM and ANQGSEA. This CDR3 spans 10 amino acids. The CDR3 is CSGANTEAFF. The CDR3 DNA sequence: TGCAGCGGGGCGAACACTGAAGCTTTCTTT.

This clone appeared a few times. V usage is TRBV11-2 and J usage is TRBJ1-2, with D perhaps TRBD1 (6 bases). CDR1 and CDR2 (germline): SGHAT, FQNNGV. V lost 6 bases, J lost 8 bases, and 13 bases lay in between. This CDR3 spans 12 amino acids. This chain's CDR3 is CASSRTESGYTF. The CDR3 DNA reads as TGTGCCAGCAGTAGGACAGAGAGCGGCTACACCTTC.

This clone came up once. This sequence joins TRBV2 and TRBJ2-7; D not resolved. This CDR3 is built from 13 residues. V was trimmed by 6 bases and J by 7 bases, leaving 16 bases between them. Germline CDR1 and CDR2: SNHLY and FYNNEI. The CDR3 DNA is TGTGCCAGCAGCGCTGACATGGGCCAAGAGCAGTACTTC. Translation: CASSADMGQEQYF.

The J gene is TRBJ2-5, the V gene TRBV19, with 7 positions matching TRBD2. The V gene end was trimmed by 4 bases and the J gene end by 1 base; junction bases not matched to a gene: 9. The CDR3 sequence is 16 residues long. Germline V gene sequence: CDR1 LNHDA, CDR2 SQIVND (reference sequence). The CDR3, as DNA: TGTGCCAGTAGTAATTGGGAGGGGAACTCCCAAGAGACCCAGTACTTC. Protein sequence: CASSNWEGNSQETQYF.

V and J are TRBV19 and TRBJ2-2, with D perhaps assigned TRBD1 or TRBD2 (5 bases each). With 11 bases removed from V and 8 bases from J, the gap between germline ends came to 27 bases. The germline V gene encodes CDR1 LNHDA and CDR2 SQIVND (reference sequence). The CDR3 is 16 amino acids. This CDR3 reads CASSPPGRTQGGELFF. The CDR3 DNA reads TGTGCCTCCAGCCCGCCGGGGCGTACCCAAGGGGGGGAGCTGTTTTTT.

In DNA, the CDR3 is TGTGCCAGCAGCTTAGATCCCGGGGGGAGCTCCTACAATGAGCAGTTCTTC. Translated, it gives CASSLDPGGSSYNEQFF. J is TRBJ2-1 and V is TRBV11-2; 7 positions match TRBD2. The CDR3 is made up of 17 amino acids. Germline CDR1 and CDR2: SGHAT and FQNNGV. V lost 0 bases, J lost 0 bases, and 5 bases stayed unmatched. The variable domain in full, with the rest retrieved from reference TRBV11-2 and TRBJ2-1, is EAGVAQSPRYKIIEKRQSVAFWCNPISGHATLYWYQQILGQGPKLLIQFQNNGVVDDSQLPKDRFSAERLKGVDSTLKIQPAKLEDSAVYLCASSLDPGGSSYNEQFFGPGTRLTVL.

This chain connects TRBV9 to TRBJ2-3; 7 bases are shared with TRBD2. The germline V gene encodes CDR1 SGDLS and CDR2 YYNGEE. There are 15 residues in the CDR3. The V segment lost 3 bases and the J segment 5 bases; nucleotides outside the gene matches: 9. CDR3 region: CASSGSGTTGDTQYF. Written as DNA, the CDR3 is TGTGCCAGCAGCGGGTCGGGGACTACAGGAGATACGCAGTATTTT.

The rearrangement links TRBV5-4 to TRBJ2-3; 8 bases match TRBD2. The V gene end was trimmed by 3 bases and the J gene end by 3 bases; junction bases not matched to a gene: 6. The CDR3 runs to 15 residues. In germline, CDR1 is SGHNT, CDR2 YYREEE (reference sequence). This chain's CDR3 is CASSSVAGTTDTQYF. CDR3 in DNA: TGTGCCAGCAGCTCAGTAGCGGGGACGACAGATACGCAGTATTTT.

The chain couples TRBV19 to TRBJ2-1, with 9 nucleotides matching TRBD1. The CDR3 runs to 14 residues. J lost 5 bases, V lost 6 bases, and 5 bases had no gene match. The V gene's germline CDR1 is LNHDA and CDR2 SQIVND (reference sequence). CDR3: CASRRTGDNNEQFF. The CDR3, as DNA: TGTGCCAGTAGACGGACAGGGGATAACAATGAGCAGTTCTTC.

The rearrangement uses TRBV7-9 and TRBJ2-3; D could derive from TRBD1 or TRBD2 (7 bases each). Deletions cut 1 base from V and 2 bases from J, with 13 bases between. CDR3 length: 16 residues. The V gene's germline CDR1 is SEHNR and CDR2 FQNEAQ (reference sequence). CDR3 residues: CASSLVSGTDTDTQYF. CDR3 nucleotides: TGTGCCAGCAGCTTAGTAAGCGGGACAGACACAGATACGCAGTATTTT.

The chain uses TRBV11-2 and TRBJ2-1; D is unresolved. V shed 4 bases and J shed 1 base, with 14 bases lying between them. The CDR3 is 16 amino acids. The germline CDR1 and CDR2 sequences are SGHAT and FQNNGV. CDR3 nucleotide sequence: TGTGCCAGCAGCTGGGTGAAAGGGTGGTCCTACAATGAGCAGTTCTTC. It yields the protein CASSWVKGWSYNEQFF. Together with reference TRBV11-2 and TRBJ2-1, the CDR3 gives the full variable domain: EAGVAQSPRYKIIEKRQSVAFWCNPISGHATLYWYQQILGQGPKLLIQFQNNGVVDDSQLPKDRFSAERLKGVDSTLKIQPAKLEDSAVYLCASSWVKGWSYNEQFFGPGTRLTVL.

In its sample, this clone was seen once. The V gene is TRBV27, the J gene TRBJ2-7; 9 nucleotides agree with TRBD2. Germline V gene sequence: CDR1 MNHEY, CDR2 SMNVEV (reference sequence). Trimming at V came to 7 bases and at J to 3 bases, leaving 10 bases not matched to a gene. This CDR3 contains 15 residues. The CDR3 is CASNLVAGAVYEQYF. In DNA form, the CDR3 reads TGTGCCAGCAATCTAGTAGCGGGAGCCGTCTACGAGCAGTACTTC.

In DNA, the CDR3 is TGTGCCAGCAGTTACTCCGACAGGGGAACCCCTTACGGCTACACCTTC. It yields the protein CASSYSDRGTPYGYTF. The chain employs TRBV6-6 and TRBJ1-2; 8 bases line up with TRBD1. CDR1 and CDR2 (germline): MNHNY, SVGAGI (reference sequence). V lost 0 bases, J lost 8 bases, and 11 bases stayed unmatched. This CDR3 has 16 amino acids.

The CDR3 loop reads CASSPRLLANANTGELFF. The CDR3 DNA sequence: TGTGCCAGTAGTCCCCGCTTACTAGCGAACGCGAACACCGGGGAGCTGTTTTTT. V gene TRBV19 combines with J gene TRBJ2-2; 7 nucleotides agree with TRBD2. Germline V gives CDR1 LNHDA, CDR2 SQIVND (reference sequence). The junction had 12 bases not matched to a gene; V was cut back by 5 bases and J by 0 bases. This CDR3 is 18 amino acids long.

The CDR3 DNA sequence: TGCGCCAGCGGGTCCGGGACAGGGGTAGGCGAGCAGTACTTC. This sequence encodes CASGSGTGVGEQYF. The chain links TRBV5-1 to TRBJ2-7; TRBD1 matches at 10 bases. Germline trimming cut 7 bases from V and 6 bases from J; bases unmatched to any gene: 10. The CDR3 runs 14 residues. Germline assignment: CDR1 SGHRS and CDR2 YFSETQ.

The V call is TRBV21-1, the J call TRBJ2-7; TRBD1 is the table's D call, not checked against the DNA. TRBV21-1 has pseudogene status. This CDR3 contains 14 residues. The chain's CDR3 is CASRTRTGTHEQYF. Written as DNA, the CDR3 is TGTGCCAGCCGCACCCGGACAGGGACTCACGAGCAGTACTTC.

V is TRBV5-4 and J is TRBJ1-1; D is uncertain. This CDR3 is 17 amino acids long. Trimming shortened V by 0 bases and J by 1 base, and 16 bases separated the two germline ends. Germline loops: CDR1 SGHNT, CDR2 YYREEE (reference sequence). CDR3 DNA sequence: TGTGCCAGCAGCTTGGTTTCCTGGCAGGAGCCGAACACTGAAGCTTTCTTT. It yields the protein CASSLVSWQEPNTEAFF.

The chain is built from TRBV19 and TRBJ2-6; D is unclear. Trimming took off 3 bases at V and 0 bases at J, with 9 bases between the two ends. CDR1 LNHDA and CDR2 SQIVND come from the germline V gene (reference sequence). The CDR3 has 16 amino acids. This chain's CDR3 is CASSIVMSSGANVLTF. Written as DNA, the CDR3 is TGTGCCAGTAGTATTGTCATGAGCTCTGGGGCCAACGTCCTGACTTTC.

The chain recombines TRBV2 with TRBJ1-5, with D possibly being TRBD1 (5 bases). V lost 1 base and J lost 3, with 13 bases in between. Per germline, CDR1 SNHLY and CDR2 FYNNEI. CDR3 length equals 16 residues. CDR3 coding DNA: TGTGCCAGCAGTGAAGGGCAGGGAGGATTCAATCAGCCCCAGCATTTT. It is translated as CASSEGQGGFNQPQHF.

This clone came up once. This sequence joins TRBV27 and TRBJ2-1; D remains unclear. The V gene's germline CDR1 is MNHEY and CDR2 SMNVEV (reference sequence). Trimming shortened V by 6 bases and J by 4 bases, and 10 bases separated the two germline ends. CDR3 length equals 13 residues. The CDR3 spells CASRTHQYNEQFF. The CDR3 nucleotides are TGTGCCAGCAGGACGCACCAATACAATGAGCAGTTCTTC.

CDR3 nucleotide sequence: TGTGCCAGCAGCTTAGGCCGGAACACCGGGGAGCTGTTTTTT. It is translated as CASSLGRNTGELFF. V is TRBV7-8 and J is TRBJ2-2, with no clear D. V was cut by 1 base and J by 1 base, with 4 bases left in between. This CDR3 contains 14 residues. The germline V gene encodes CDR1 SGHVS and CDR2 FQNEAQ.